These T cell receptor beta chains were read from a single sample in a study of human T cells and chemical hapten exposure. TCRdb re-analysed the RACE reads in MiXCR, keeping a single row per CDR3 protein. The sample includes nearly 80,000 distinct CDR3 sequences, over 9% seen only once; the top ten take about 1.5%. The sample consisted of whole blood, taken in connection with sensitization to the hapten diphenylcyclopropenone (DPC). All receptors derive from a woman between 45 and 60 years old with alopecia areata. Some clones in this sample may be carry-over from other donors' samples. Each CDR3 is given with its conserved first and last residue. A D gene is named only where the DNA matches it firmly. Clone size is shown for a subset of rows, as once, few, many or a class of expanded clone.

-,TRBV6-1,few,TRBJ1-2,TGTGCCAGCAGTGAAAGGGGTTTGAATGGCTACACCTTC,CASSERGLNGYTF
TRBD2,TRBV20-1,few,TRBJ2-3,TGCAGTGCTAGATCCGGACTAGGGGGCACAGATACGCAGTATTTT,CSARSGLGGTDTQYF
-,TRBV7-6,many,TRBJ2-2,TGTGCCAGCAGCTTAAACACCCCCCCGGGGGAGCTGTTTTTT,CASSLNTPPGELFF
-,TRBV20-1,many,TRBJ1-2,TGCAGTGCTAGAGAGGCCGGGTCCACTAATTATGGCTACACCTTC,CSAREAGSTNYGYTF
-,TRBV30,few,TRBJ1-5,TGTGCCTGGAACATGGAGGATCAGCCCCAGCATTTT,CAWNMEDQPQHF
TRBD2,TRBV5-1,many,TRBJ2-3,TGCGCCAGCAGCTCTGACCCCGGACTAGCGGTAACAGATACGCAGTATTTT,CASSSDPGLAVTDTQYF
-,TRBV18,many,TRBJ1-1,TGTGCCAGCTCACCTACGGGACACAAGAACACTGAAGCTTTCTTT,CASSPTGHKNTEAFF
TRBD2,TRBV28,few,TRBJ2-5,TGTGCCAGCAGTCCGCTAGGGGCGGGAGTTACGGAAGAGACCCAGTACTTC,CASSPLGAGVTEETQYF
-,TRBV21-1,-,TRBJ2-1,TGTGCCAGCAGCCCTCAGGGGGGCAATGAGCAGTTCTTC,CASSPQGGNEQFF
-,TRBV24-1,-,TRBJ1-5,TGTGCCACCAGTGGGGGTAATCAGCCCCAGCATTTT,CATSGGNQPQHF
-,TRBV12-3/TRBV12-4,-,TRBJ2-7,TGTGCCAGCAGTTTCAAGGGAAAATACGAGCAGTACTTC,CASSFKGKYEQYF
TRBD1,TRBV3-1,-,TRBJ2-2,TGTGCCAGCAGCAAACAGGGGGCCTTCGCCGGGGAGCTGTTTTTT,CASSKQGAFAGELFF
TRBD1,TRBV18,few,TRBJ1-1,TGTGCCAGCTCCTCAGGGACAGCCGTGAACACTGAAGCTTTCTTT,CASSSGTAVNTEAFF
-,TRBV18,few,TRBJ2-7,TGTGCCAGCTCACCAGGTGCCCCCACGAGCTCCTACGAGCAGTACTTC,CASSPGAPTSSYEQYF
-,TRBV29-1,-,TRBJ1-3,TGCAGCGTTGCGACAGTGGCTGGAAACACCATATATTTT,CSVATVAGNTIYF
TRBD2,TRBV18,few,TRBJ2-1,TGTGCCAGCTCACCACCGTTTATACTAGCGGATATCTCCTACAATGAGCAGTTCTTC,CASSPPFILADISYNEQFF
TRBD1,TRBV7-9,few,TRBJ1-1,TGTGCCAGCAGCTCGAGCTCGACAGGGAGAGAAACTGAAGCTTTCTTT,CASSSSSTGRETEAFF
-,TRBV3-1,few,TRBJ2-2,TGTGCCAGCAGCCAAGCAGCGGGCGTCGACGGGGGGGAGCTGTTTTTT,CASSQAAGVDGGELFF
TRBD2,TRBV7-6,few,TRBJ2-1,TGTGCCAGCAGCTTGGCAGCGGGGTTCAATGAGCAGTTCTTC,CASSLAAGFNEQFF